These 8 T cell receptor beta chains were sequenced from one sample in a study of T cell changes during pregnancy in multiple sclerosis. The table came from immunoSEQ multiplex PCR; TCRdb's copy has only in-frame clones and leaves some out. The table has fewer than 85,000 clones, around 91% seen once; the top ten hold approximately 1.9%. The sample was peripheral blood, taken before pregnancy. The receptors originated from a female donor with multiple sclerosis, enrolled in a pregnancy study.

The V and J genes are TRBV2 and TRBJ2-3; unclear D gene. This CDR3 has 11 amino acids. The V end was cut by 3 bases, the J end by 9 bases, with 7 bases between. Germline values: CDR1 SNHLY, CDR2 FYNNEI. CDR3 protein: CASSDGQTQYF. The DNA of the CDR3 is TGTGCCAGCAGTGATGGTCAGACGCAGTATTTT.

This chain joins TRBV28 and TRBJ2-3, with 9 bases aligning to TRBD2. There are 15 residues in the CDR3. The germline V gene has CDR1 MDHEN and CDR2 SYDVKM. V shed 2 bases, J shed 2 bases, and the junction held 2 bases outside the gene matches. The CDR3 nucleotides read TGTGCCAGCAGTTTAGCGGGGGGGCACACAGATACGCAGTATTTT. Translation gives CASSLAGGHTDTQYF.

V usage is TRBV28 and J usage is TRBJ1-1; D gene unclear. V was clipped by 7 bases and J by 5 bases, with 14 bases between them. This CDR3 contains 13 residues. The germline CDR1 and CDR2 sequences are MDHEN and SYDVKM. The CDR3 sequence: CASTVPPWTEAFF. CDR3 coding DNA: TGTGCCAGCACGGTGCCACCTTGGACTGAAGCTTTCTTT.

This clone was counted a single time. The rearrangement links TRBV7-6 to TRBJ2-6, with 9 bases identical to TRBD1. The CDR3 runs 18 residues. V lost 3 bases to trimming and J lost 2 bases; unmatched junction nucleotides: 8. The germline CDR1 and CDR2 sequences are SGHVS and FNYEAQ. This chain's CDR3 is CASSLVGTGSAGANVLTF. In DNA, the CDR3 is TGTGCCAGCAGCTTGGTCGGGACAGGGTCAGCTGGGGCCAACGTCCTGACTTTC.

V gene TRBV7-2 combines with J gene TRBJ2-1, with 10 bases fitting TRBD2. Germline CDR1 reads SGHTA; CDR2 reads FQGNSA. This CDR3 has 15 amino acids. Losses at the gene ends were 1 base for V and 6 bases for J; bases not matched to a gene: 3. For the CDR3, the DNA is TGTGCCAGCAGCTTAGTTCCTAGCGGGGGCAATGAGCAGTTCTTC. The encoded protein is CASSLVPSGGNEQFF.

The chain carries TRBV29-1 and TRBJ1-2, with D perhaps TRBD1 (6 bases). CDR3 length: 11 amino acids. Trimming took 6 bases from V and 4 from J, leaving 9 bases between them. The germline CDR1 and CDR2 sequences are SQVTM and ANQGSEA. Here the CDR3 reads CSVTGAYGYTF. The CDR3 DNA follows: TGCAGCGTGACAGGTGCCTATGGCTACACCTTC.

The chain links TRBV27 to TRBJ1-2; unclear D gene. CDR3 size: 13 residues. V was shortened by 4 bases and J by 8 bases, with 14 bases between the two germline ends. From germline, CDR1 is MNHEY and CDR2 SMNVEV (reference sequence). The CDR3: CASSSRDSGGYTF. As DNA, the CDR3 is TGTGCCAGCAGTTCTCGTGACTCCGGGGGCTACACCTTC.

This clone was seen a handful of times. The J gene is TRBJ1-1, the V gene TRBV9; D unclear. There are 15 residues in the CDR3. The germline V and J ends were trimmed by 0 bases and 1 base, with 10 bases remaining between them. Per germline, CDR1 SGDLS and CDR2 YYNGEE. DNA of the CDR3: TGTGCCAGCAGCGTAGGCGGCATTTCGAACACTGAAGCTTTCTTT. Its protein product is CASSVGGISNTEAFF.